This TCR beta chain was identified during a study of identical twins. In TCRdb, the 5' RACE reads were re-called with MiXCR into one record per CDR3 protein. The sample carries 1.5 million to 2 million distinct CDR3 sequences, about 32% recorded once. The CDR3 contains 14 residues. Per the germline V gene, CDR1 is MGHDK and CDR2 is SYGVNS. The V end was cut by 1 base, the J end by 7 bases, with 13 bases between. The TCR sequence derives from a newborn girl in good health. The rearrangement links TRBV25-1 to TRBJ1-2; D is ambiguous. The sample consisted of cord blood. CDR3 bases: TGTGCCAGCAGTGAATCTCGCCAGGCTAGTGGCTACACCTTC. Its translation is CASSESRQASGYTF.